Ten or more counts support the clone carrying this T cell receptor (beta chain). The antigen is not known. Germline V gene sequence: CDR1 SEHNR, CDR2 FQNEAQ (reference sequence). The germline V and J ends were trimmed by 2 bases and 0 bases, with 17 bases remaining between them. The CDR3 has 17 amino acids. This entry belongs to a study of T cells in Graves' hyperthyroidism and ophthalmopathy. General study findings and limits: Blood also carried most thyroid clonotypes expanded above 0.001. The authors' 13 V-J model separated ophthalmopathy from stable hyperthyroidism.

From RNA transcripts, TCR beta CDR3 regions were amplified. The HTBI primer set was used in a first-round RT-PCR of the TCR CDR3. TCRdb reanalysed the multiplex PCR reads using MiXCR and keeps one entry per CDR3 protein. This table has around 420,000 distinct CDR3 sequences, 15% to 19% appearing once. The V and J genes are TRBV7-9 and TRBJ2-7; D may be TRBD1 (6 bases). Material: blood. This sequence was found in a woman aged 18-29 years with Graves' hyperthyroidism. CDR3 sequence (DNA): TGTGCCAGCAGCTTATCTTTACGGGACACTAGCTCCTACGAGCAGTACTTC. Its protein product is CASSLSLRDTSSYEQYF.